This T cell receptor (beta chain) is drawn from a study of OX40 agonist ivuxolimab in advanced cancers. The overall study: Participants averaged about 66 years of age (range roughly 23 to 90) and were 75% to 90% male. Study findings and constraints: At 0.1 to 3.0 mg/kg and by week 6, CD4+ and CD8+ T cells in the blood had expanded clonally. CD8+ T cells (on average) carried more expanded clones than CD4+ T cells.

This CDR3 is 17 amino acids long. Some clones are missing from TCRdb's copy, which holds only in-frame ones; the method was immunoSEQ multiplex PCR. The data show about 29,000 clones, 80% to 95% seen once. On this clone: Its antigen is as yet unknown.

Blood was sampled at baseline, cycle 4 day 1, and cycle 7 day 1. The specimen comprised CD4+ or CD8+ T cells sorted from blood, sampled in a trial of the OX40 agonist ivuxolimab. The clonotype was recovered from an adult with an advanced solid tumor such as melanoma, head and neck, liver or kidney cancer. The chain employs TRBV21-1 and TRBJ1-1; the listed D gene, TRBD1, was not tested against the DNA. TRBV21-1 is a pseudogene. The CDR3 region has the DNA TGTGCCAGCAGCAAAGAATCTACAGGGCTTCCGAACACTGAAGCTTTCTTT. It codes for CASSKESTGLPNTEAFF.